A single T cell receptor beta chain is shown here with its context. These data originate in a study of T-cell reconstitution after alpha-beta-depleted transplantation in children. Library preparation (for TCRbeta) was performed with unique molecular identifiers. One entry per CDR3 protein results from TCRdb running MiXCR on the PCR reads. The sample includes about 600,000 distinct CDR3 sequences, over 9.5% of them seen just once. The germline V gene has CDR1 LGHDT and CDR2 YNNKEL (reference sequence). This CDR3 contains 15 residues. V lost 5 bases to trimming and J lost 5 bases, with 15 bases between them.

This chain links TRBV3-1 with TRBJ2-2; D assignment may be TRBD1 or TRBD2 (5 bases each). The clonotype originates from a human donor who donated a stem cell graft to a child with acute myeloid leukemia. This sample comprised PBMCs from the stem cell graft donor, obtained from the stem cell graft. CDR3 sequence: CASSKAGTLTGELFF. For the CDR3, the DNA is TGTGCCAGCAGCAAAGCCGGGACGCTTACCGGGGAGCTGTTTTTT. The full variable domain, in which reference TRBV3-1 and TRBJ2-2 provide the parts outside the CDR3, is DTAVSQTPKYLVTQMGNDKSIKCEQNLGHDTMYWYKQDSKKFLKIMFSYNNKELIINETVPNRFSPKSPDKAHLNLHINSLELGDSAVYFCASSKAGTLTGELFFGEGSRLTVL.